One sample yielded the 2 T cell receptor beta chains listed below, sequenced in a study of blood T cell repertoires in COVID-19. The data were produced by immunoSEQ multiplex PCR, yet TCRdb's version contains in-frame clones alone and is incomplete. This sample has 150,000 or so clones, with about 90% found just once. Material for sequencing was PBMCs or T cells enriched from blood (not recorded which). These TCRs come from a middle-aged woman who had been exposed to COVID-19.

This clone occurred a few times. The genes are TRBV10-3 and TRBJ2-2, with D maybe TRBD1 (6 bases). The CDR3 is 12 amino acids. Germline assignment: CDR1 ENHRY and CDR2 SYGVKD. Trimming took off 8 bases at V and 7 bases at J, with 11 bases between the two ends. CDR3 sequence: CAIYTGIGELFF. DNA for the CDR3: TGTGCCATCTATACAGGGATCGGGGAGCTGTTTTTT.

This chain's CDR3 is CASSLGGETYNEQFF. The CDR3 nucleotides are TGTGCCAGCAGCTTAGGCGGGGAAACTTACAATGAGCAGTTCTTC. The chain carries TRBV7-2 and TRBJ2-1, with D perhaps matching TRBD2 (6 bases). The CDR3 loop spans 15 amino acids. CDR1 SGHTA and CDR2 FQGNSA come from the germline V gene. V was pared by 1 base and J by 4 bases, with 11 bases between.